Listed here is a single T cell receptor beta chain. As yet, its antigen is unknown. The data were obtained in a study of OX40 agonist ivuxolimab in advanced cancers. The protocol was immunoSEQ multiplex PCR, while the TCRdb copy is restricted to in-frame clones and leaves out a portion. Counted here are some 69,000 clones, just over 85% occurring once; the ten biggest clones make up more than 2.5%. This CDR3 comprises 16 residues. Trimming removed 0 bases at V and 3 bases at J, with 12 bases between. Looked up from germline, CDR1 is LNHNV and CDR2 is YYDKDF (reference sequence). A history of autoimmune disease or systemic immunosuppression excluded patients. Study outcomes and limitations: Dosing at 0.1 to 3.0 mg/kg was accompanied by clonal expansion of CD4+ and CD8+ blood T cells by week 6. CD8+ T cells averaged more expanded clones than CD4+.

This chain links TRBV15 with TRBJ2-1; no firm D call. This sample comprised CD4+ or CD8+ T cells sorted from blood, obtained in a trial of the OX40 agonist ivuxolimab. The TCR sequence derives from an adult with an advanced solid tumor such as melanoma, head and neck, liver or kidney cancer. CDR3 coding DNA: TGTGCCACCAGCAGAGATGCCAGAGACTTCTACAATGAGCAGTTCTTC. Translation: CATSRDARDFYNEQFF.